The rows below give T cell receptor beta chains drawn from one sample of a study of monozygotic twins with inflammatory bowel disease. Each CDR3 protein gets one entry in TCRdb, which reprocessed the 5' RACE reads and gives no DNA. This sample lists about 210,000 distinct CDR3 sequences; its ten largest clones have roughly 8%. Sequences were obtained from blood. The receptors here all came from a human donor with ulcerative colitis or Crohn's disease, or a healthy co-twin of an affected twin (not recorded which). CDR3s include the opening cysteine and the closing phenylalanine or tryptophan. Each record gives: J gene, V gene, CDR3 protein.

j_gene: TRBJ1-5; v_gene: TRBV6-5; CDR3aa: CASSYSGQDNQPQHF
j_gene: TRBJ2-1; v_gene: TRBV25-1; CDR3aa: CASSREGLFSYNEQFF
j_gene: TRBJ1-2; v_gene: TRBV4-1; CDR3aa: CASSGTGGPDYGYTF
j_gene: TRBJ1-5; v_gene: TRBV25-1; CDR3aa: CASSGSVGSQPQHF
j_gene: TRBJ2-1; v_gene: TRBV5-1; CDR3aa: CASREDRGSIYNEQFF
j_gene: TRBJ2-3; v_gene: TRBV10-2; CDR3aa: CASSRIGPGGDTQYF
j_gene: TRBJ1-1; v_gene: TRBV12-3/TRBV12-4; CDR3aa: CASSPGPPWEAFF
j_gene: TRBJ1-3; v_gene: TRBV11-2; CDR3aa: CASSLPGQGPMSSGNTIYF
j_gene: TRBJ2-7; v_gene: TRBV10-3; CDR3aa: CAISAVTLPYEQYF
j_gene: TRBJ1-2; v_gene: TRBV4-1; CDR3aa: CASSVGQGDYGYTF
j_gene: TRBJ2-7; v_gene: TRBV27; CDR3aa: CASSLSGGVPYEQYF
j_gene: TRBJ2-1; v_gene: TRBV4-1; CDR3aa: CASSHLAGVSSYNEQFF
j_gene: TRBJ2-1; v_gene: TRBV11-1; CDR3aa: CASSLYTGLGTSGKGEQFF
j_gene: TRBJ1-2; v_gene: TRBV28; CDR3aa: CASSASGRYYGYTF
j_gene: TRBJ1-1; v_gene: TRBV2; CDR3aa: CASTVGGMKTEAFF
j_gene: TRBJ2-7; v_gene: TRBV2; CDR3aa: CASSEAASSYEQYF
j_gene: TRBJ2-1; v_gene: TRBV6-2/TRBV6-3; CDR3aa: CANSPTTSSIRDEQFF
j_gene: TRBJ2-1; v_gene: TRBV20-1; CDR3aa: CSAIQGYNEQFF
j_gene: TRBJ2-7; v_gene: TRBV5-6; CDR3aa: CASSLTTRSEQYF
j_gene: TRBJ1-2; v_gene: TRBV7-9; CDR3aa: CASSLDPLTYGYTF
j_gene: TRBJ2-5; v_gene: TRBV7-2; CDR3aa: CASSSRTGRGETQYF
j_gene: TRBJ2-1; v_gene: TRBV6-1; CDR3aa: CAGGGQGGLSGLNEQFF
j_gene: TRBJ2-2; v_gene: TRBV2; CDR3aa: CASGATGTTTGELFF
j_gene: TRBJ2-4; v_gene: TRBV4-2; CDR3aa: CASSPLQGSNMQYF
j_gene: TRBJ2-6; v_gene: TRBV5-5; CDR3aa: CASSFGSSGANVLTF
j_gene: TRBJ1-2; v_gene: TRBV15; CDR3aa: CATSSDHGTGLFYTF
j_gene: TRBJ2-1; v_gene: TRBV20-1; CDR3aa: CSAQGPSREQFF
j_gene: TRBJ1-1; v_gene: TRBV7-2; CDR3aa: CASSRIIAGLGTEAFF
j_gene: TRBJ2-5; v_gene: TRBV19; CDR3aa: CASSQAGVGETQYF
j_gene: TRBJ2-1; v_gene: TRBV6-1; CDR3aa: CASSESRGGRDEQFF
j_gene: TRBJ2-2; v_gene: TRBV7-2; CDR3aa: CASRTGTPNTGELFF
j_gene: TRBJ1-1; v_gene: TRBV5-1; CDR3aa: CASSLDGDNTEAFF
j_gene: TRBJ1-2; v_gene: TRBV12-3/TRBV12-4; CDR3aa: CASRGDTGDHGYTF
j_gene: TRBJ1-1; v_gene: TRBV6-2/TRBV6-3; CDR3aa: CASSYKGNTEAFF
j_gene: TRBJ1-1; v_gene: TRBV6-6; CDR3aa: CASSYHGPEAFF
j_gene: TRBJ1-1; v_gene: TRBV10-3; CDR3aa: CAISEGQGMNTEAFF
j_gene: TRBJ2-1; v_gene: TRBV20-1; CDR3aa: CSANPSSYNEQFF
j_gene: TRBJ1-4; v_gene: TRBV6-1; CDR3aa: CASSEHEKGGRLFF
j_gene: TRBJ1-5; v_gene: TRBV28; CDR3aa: CASSGKTQPQHF
j_gene: TRBJ1-1; v_gene: TRBV29-1; CDR3aa: CSFRRMNTEAFF
j_gene: TRBJ1-1; v_gene: TRBV5-4; CDR3aa: CASSPGQGRGTEAFF
j_gene: TRBJ1-4; v_gene: TRBV29-1; CDR3aa: CSAGTRPTNEKLFF
j_gene: TRBJ1-5; v_gene: TRBV2; CDR3aa: CASSEQGGSQPQHF
j_gene: TRBJ2-1; v_gene: TRBV9; CDR3aa: CASSDGDYLPEQFF
j_gene: TRBJ2-2; v_gene: TRBV5-1; CDR3aa: CASSHGTAVTGELFF
j_gene: TRBJ1-5; v_gene: TRBV2; CDR3aa: CASGGTSNQPQHF
j_gene: TRBJ2-7; v_gene: TRBV3-1; CDR3aa: CASSLPGRGRSYEQYF